Each of the 27 T cell receptor beta chains below was sequenced from the same sample in a study of cytomegalovirus exposure and HLA in healthy donors. The PCR contained 60 Vbeta and 13 Jbeta primers. Using immunoSEQ multiplex PCR, the repertoire was profiled, and TCRdb retains in-frame clones only, with some absent. Among more than 150,000 clones, about four fifths were seen once, and the ten largest hold 6%. The sequenced sample consisted of PBMCs. These receptors were obtained from a woman in her thirties in good health and CMV-seropositive.

This clone was seen more than once but under ten times. This chain uses TRBV11-2 with TRBJ2-7, with TRBD2 matching over 8 bases. Germline loops: CDR1 SGHAT, CDR2 FQNNGV. J gave up 0 bases and V 7 bases, and 8 bases lay outside the gene matches. The CDR3 extends over 15 amino acids. The CDR3 coding sequence is TGTGCCAGCAAACAAATAGCGGGGAGCTCCTACGAGCAGTACTTC. This sequence encodes CASKQIAGSSYEQYF.

J is TRBJ2-7 and V is TRBV5-4; a weak D match, TRBD1 (5 bases). Germline V gene data show CDR1 as SGHNT and CDR2 as YYREEE (reference sequence). Trimming took 0 bases from V and 4 from J, leaving 11 bases between them. The CDR3 totals 14 residues. DNA of the CDR3: TGTGCCAGCAGCTTGGGATTGGGGCCTTACGAGCAGTACTTC. Translated, it gives CASSLGLGPYEQYF. Full variable domain (remainder filled in from reference TRBV5-4 and TRBJ2-7): ETGVTQSPTHLIKTRGQQVTLRCSSQSGHNTVSWYQQALGQGPQFIFQYYREEENGRGNFPPRFSGLQFPNYSSELNVNALELDDSALYLCASSLGLGPYEQYFGPGTRLTVT.

The chain uses TRBV5-6 and TRBJ1-2, with D possibly matching TRBD1 (5 bases). With 0 bases removed from V and 0 bases from J, the gap between germline ends came to 12 bases. The CDR3 sequence is 16 residues long. Germline V gives CDR1 SGHDT, CDR2 YYEEEE. The CDR3, as DNA: TGTGCCAGCAGCTTGGGGGGGGGTTCAGCTAACTATGGCTACACCTTC. Translating gives CASSLGGGSANYGYTF.

The chain uses TRBV2 and TRBJ2-5; 7 bases match TRBD2. The CDR3 extends over 16 amino acids. V shed 6 bases and J 4 bases; nucleotides not matched to a gene: 14. Germline V gene sequence: CDR1 SNHLY, CDR2 FYNNEI. CDR3 nucleotide sequence: TGTGCCAGCAGCCAAGAGAGCGGGAATTCAGGAGAGACCCAGTACTTC. This sequence encodes CASSQESGNSGETQYF.

The V and J genes are TRBV7-6 and TRBJ2-3; tentative D call: TRBD2 (6 bases). CDR1 is SGHVS, CDR2 FNYEAQ, per germline. The CDR3 totals 15 residues. Trimming took off 5 bases at V and 3 bases at J, with 15 bases between the two ends. CDR3 sequence: CASSRVLGGTDTQYF. The CDR3 nucleotides read TGTGCCAGCAGCCGGGTTTTGGGAGGTACAGATACGCAGTATTTT.

This clone was seen only once. The chain uses TRBV25-1 and TRBJ2-3, with TRBD2 as a possible D gene (6 bases). The CDR3 consists of 13 residues. V was trimmed by 7 bases and J by 7 bases, leaving 15 bases between them. The V gene's germline CDR1 is MGHDK and CDR2 SYGVNS. The CDR3 sequence: CASTPGGGNTQYF. The CDR3 nucleotides are TGTGCCAGCACCCCTGGTGGGGGGAATACGCAGTATTTT.

This rearrangement joins TRBV5-1 to TRBJ1-1; possible D gene TRBD1, 6 bases. The CDR3 is 14 residues long. With 2 bases removed from V and 3 bases from J, the gap between germline ends came to 11 bases. Germline loops: CDR1 SGHRS, CDR2 YFSETQ. The CDR3 region has the DNA TGCGCCAGCAGCTTTAAAGGGGGGGACACTGAAGCTTTCTTT. Translating it yields CASSFKGGDTEAFF.

The DNA of the CDR3 is TGTGCCAGCAGCTTCCCCCGGGACATCACCCTGGATGAGCAGTTCTTC. Translating it yields CASSFPRDITLDEQFF. This chain joins TRBV5-4 and TRBJ2-1; maybe TRBD1 (6 bases). The germline CDR1 and CDR2 sequences are SGHNT and YYREEE (reference sequence). This CDR3 comprises 16 residues. V lost 2 bases, J lost 8 bases, and 20 bases lay in between.

V gene TRBV11-3 combines with J gene TRBJ2-5; 7 nucleotides match TRBD1. Germline loops: CDR1 SGHNT, CDR2 YENEEA. The V segment lost 5 bases and the J segment 5 bases; nucleotides outside the gene matches: 8. The CDR3 length is 14 residues. The CDR3 protein is CASSETGVVETQYF. The CDR3 region has the DNA TGTGCCAGCAGCGAAACAGGGGTTGTGGAGACCCAGTACTTC.

The chain is built from TRBV27 and TRBJ1-5; D remains unclear. Germline CDR1 MNHEY, CDR2 SMNVEV (reference sequence). CDR3 length equals 16 residues. With 6 bases removed from V and 0 bases from J, the gap between germline ends came to 15 bases. The CDR3 sequence: CASSPLLTYSNQPQHF. CDR3 bases: TGTGCCAGCAGCCCCCTGCTAACCTATAGCAATCAGCCCCAGCATTTT.

This chain links TRBV2 with TRBJ2-7; D remains ambiguous. This CDR3 spans 12 amino acids. Germline loops: CDR1 SNHLY, CDR2 FYNNEI. The V end lost 6 bases, the J end lost 9 bases, and 15 bases lay between the germline ends. In DNA, the CDR3 is TGTGCCAGCAGCCCGAGGTGGGTAGGGCAGTACTTC. Protein: CASSPRWVGQYF.

This chain joins TRBV5-1 and TRBJ1-1; D possibly corresponds to TRBD1 (5 bases). CDR1 is SGHRS, CDR2 YFSETQ, per germline. The CDR3 length is 14 residues. V was shortened by 4 bases and J by 4 bases, with 14 bases between the two germline ends. This chain's CDR3 is CASSVIARATEAFF. The CDR3, as DNA: TGCGCCAGCAGCGTCATTGCCAGGGCCACTGAAGCTTTCTTT.

This chain uses TRBV9 with TRBJ2-1, with 10 bases matching TRBD2. The V and J ends lost 0 bases and 0 bases, in that order; junction bases with no gene match: 6. Looked up from germline, CDR1 is SGDLS and CDR2 is YYNGEE. The CDR3 has 18 residues. CDR3 residues: CASSVAPSGSRSYNEQFF. As DNA, the CDR3 is TGTGCCAGCAGCGTAGCGCCTAGCGGGAGCCGCTCCTACAATGAGCAGTTCTTC.

This clone was counted a few times. This chain connects TRBV18 to TRBJ2-4; 9 nucleotides agree with TRBD2. Germline trimming cut 3 bases from V and 2 bases from J; bases unmatched to any gene: 8. Germline CDR1 and CDR2: KGHSH and LQKENI. The CDR3 is made up of 17 amino acids. CDR3 DNA sequence: TGTGCCAGCTCACCTACCCTGGCGGGGGGGACCAAAAACATTCAGTACTTC. This translates into CASSPTLAGGTKNIQYF.

The chain has TRBV21-1 and TRBJ2-6; the D call of TRBD2 is as the table states it, not checked on the DNA. TRBV21-1 is flagged as a pseudogene. The CDR3 extends over 17 amino acids. Here the CDR3 DNA reads TGTGCCAGCCCCGCGGCCCCCGGGGTTCCTGGGGCCAACGTCCTGACTTTC. Translated, it gives CASPAAPGVPGANVLTF.

The chain employs TRBV5-4 and TRBJ2-1; 11 positions match TRBD1. V shed 5 bases, J shed 3 bases, and the junction held 4 bases outside the gene matches. In germline, CDR1 is SGHNT, CDR2 YYREEE (reference sequence). This CDR3 spans 15 amino acids. The CDR3 loop is CASSPGTGGYNEQFF. As DNA, the CDR3 is TGTGCCAGCAGTCCCGGGACAGGGGGCTACAATGAGCAGTTCTTC.

V and J are TRBV4-3 and TRBJ1-2, with 7 positions matching TRBD1. The CDR3 is 16 residues long. Germline CDR1 is LGHNA and CDR2 is YSLEER. Unmatched junction bases numbered 9, after V lost 1 base and J lost 4 bases. The CDR3 is CASSQGDRAGIYGYTF. Here the CDR3 DNA reads TGCGCCAGCAGCCAAGGCGACAGGGCGGGCATCTATGGCTACACCTTC.

The chain employs TRBV29-1 and TRBJ1-2; no reliable D call. CDR3 length: 13 amino acids. Germline CDR1 SQVTM, CDR2 ANQGSEA. V lost 5 bases and J lost 0, with 10 bases in between. CDR3 loop: CSVQLTPNYGYTF. CDR3 DNA sequence: TGCAGCGTTCAGCTGACTCCTAACTATGGCTACACCTTC.

This clone was counted a single time. The chain joins TRBV5-1 to TRBJ1-1; no reliable D call. Germline V CDR1 and CDR2: SGHRS, YFSETQ. The V and J ends lost 4 bases and 1 base respectively, with 5 bases between them. CDR3 length: 12 residues. CDR3 amino acids: CASSLRNTEAFF. The CDR3 DNA sequence: TGCGCCAGCAGCCTGCGGAACACTGAAGCTTTCTTT.

The J gene is TRBJ1-2, the V gene TRBV5-6; D gene ambiguous. This CDR3 comprises 12 residues. Germline V gives CDR1 SGHDT, CDR2 YYEEEE. Between the trimmed V and J ends, which lost 1 base and 8 bases, there was a span of 9 bases. Written as DNA, the CDR3 is TGTGCCAGCAGCTTGAGTCGCAGGGGCTACACCTTC. Its translation is CASSLSRRGYTF.

This clone turned up a few times. The rearrangement uses TRBV6-1 and TRBJ2-2; 13 nucleotides match TRBD2. CDR3 length: 15 amino acids. V was clipped by 5 bases and J by 6 bases; unmatched bases: 3. In germline, CDR1 is MNHNS, CDR2 SASEGT. In DNA form, the CDR3 reads TGTGCCAGCAGTACTAGCGGGGGGGTCGCCGGGGAGCTGTTTTTT. Amino acids: CASSTSGGVAGELFF.

The CDR3 region is CSGVDRAYEQYF. The CDR3 bases are TGCAGCGGAGTAGACAGGGCCTACGAGCAGTACTTC. This chain links TRBV29-1 with TRBJ2-7; 7 nucleotides match TRBD1. J lost 2 bases, V lost 7 bases, and 5 bases had no gene match. The CDR3 contains 12 residues. Germline V gives CDR1 SQVTM, CDR2 ANQGSEA.

The rearrangement links TRBV6-5 to TRBJ1-5, with TRBD1 as a possible D gene (5 bases). The CDR3 contains 14 residues. Germline loops: CDR1 MNHEY, CDR2 SVGAGI. The V gene lost 2 bases and the J gene lost 4 bases, with 9 bases spanning the gap. The CDR3 sequence: CASSYGAGNQPQHF. CDR3 bases: TGTGCCAGCAGTTACGGGGCAGGGAATCAGCCCCAGCATTTT.

The chain carries TRBV5-4 and TRBJ2-1; D possibly corresponds to TRBD2 (6 bases). The CDR3 totals 14 residues. The germline V and J ends were trimmed by 5 bases and 1 base, with 10 bases remaining between them. Germline CDR1 reads SGHNT; CDR2 reads YYREEE (reference sequence). Here the CDR3 DNA reads TGTGCCAGCAGGGTAGCGGTATCCTACAATGAGCAGTTCTTC. Translation gives CASRVAVSYNEQFF.

The V call is TRBV7-2, the J call TRBJ2-3; a possible D gene is TRBD2 (7 bases). The germline gives CDR1 SGHTA, CDR2 FQGNSA. Deletions cut 1 base from V and 0 bases from J, with 11 bases between. The CDR3 loop spans 16 amino acids. This CDR3 reads CASSLVGGASTDTQYF. For the CDR3, the DNA is TGTGCCAGCAGCTTAGTAGGGGGGGCTAGCACAGATACGCAGTATTTT.

The chain is built from TRBV7-9 and TRBJ2-7, with TRBD1 as a possible D gene (6 bases). V gave up 1 base and J gave up 0 bases, with 10 bases separating them. CDR1 is SEHNR and CDR2 is FQNEAQ in the germline V gene (reference sequence). The CDR3 is 15 amino acids. Here the CDR3 reads CASSLVMGASYEQYF. In DNA form, the CDR3 reads TGTGCCAGCAGCTTAGTTATGGGGGCCTCCTACGAGCAGTACTTC.

The rearrangement uses TRBV6-1 and TRBJ1-5; no clear D gene. Germline V lookup: CDR1 MNHNS, CDR2 SASEGT. This CDR3 spans 14 amino acids. Trimming took 0 bases from V and 7 from J, leaving 10 bases between them. The CDR3 loop reads CASSEARVKQPQHF. The CDR3 nucleotides read TGTGCCAGCAGTGAAGCCCGCGTGAAACAGCCCCAGCATTTT.